The 17 T cell receptor beta chains listed next were all sequenced from one sample in a study of blood T cells in healthy people across ages. A J-beta primer mix and a sample-barcoded 5' primer were used in a second PCR of about 7 to 12 cycles. TCRdb re-derived calls from the 5' RACE reads in MiXCR, one entry per CDR3 protein. The sample has 790,000 or so distinct CDR3 sequences, 35% to 60% seen once; the top ten hold around 18%. The source material was blood. The receptors here all came from a man of 80 years or more in good health.

The genes are TRBV7-2 and TRBJ2-1; 9 nucleotides line up with TRBD2. The trim removed 5 bases at V and 8 bases at J, leaving 13 bases unmatched. Germline V gene data show CDR1 as SGHTA and CDR2 as FQGNSA. The length of the CDR3 is 16 residues. The CDR3 is CASSPTGGGAFYEQFF. The CDR3 DNA reads as TGTGCCAGCAGCCCTACGGGCGGGGGGGCTTTTTATGAGCAGTTCTTC.

About this clonotype: One end of the junction fails to match germline, which may point to a read error. The chain combines TRBV4-3 with TRBJ2-7, with 10 bases identical to TRBD2. The CDR3 sequence is 16 residues long. Germline CDR1 reads LGHNA; CDR2 reads YSLEER. The CDR3 is CASSQDLGLASYKQYF. CDR3 nucleotide sequence: TGCGCCAGCAGCCAAGACCTGGGACTAGCGAGCTACAAGCAGTACTTC.

This clonotype was recorded a few times. The chain employs TRBV5-6 and TRBJ2-7; the match to TRBD1 covers 12 bases. The trim removed 4 bases at V and 4 bases at J, leaving 6 bases unmatched. The CDR3 runs 15 residues. Germline V gives CDR1 SGHDT, CDR2 YYEEEE. CDR3 DNA sequence: TGTGCCAGCAGCGCAGGGACAGGGGGCCTTTACGAGCAGTACTTC. This codes for CASSAGTGGLYEQYF. The whole variable domain, filled in from reference TRBV5-6 and TRBJ2-7, reads DAGVTQSPTHLIKTRGQQVTLRCSPKSGHDTVSWYQQALGQGPQFIFQYYEEEERQRGNFPDRFSGHQFPNYSSELNVNALLLGDSALYLCASSAGTGGLYEQYFGPGTRLTVT.

The chain joins TRBV7-2 to TRBJ2-3; 7 bases are shared with TRBD2. CDR1 is SGHTA and CDR2 is FQGNSA in the germline V gene. Trimming removed 5 bases from V and 3 bases from J; junction bases left unmatched: 11. The CDR3 length is 16 residues. CDR3 bases: TGTGCCAGCAGCCGCCAGGGCGGGAGTGGTACAGATACGCAGTATTTT. Its protein product is CASSRQGGSGTDTQYF.

This clonotype was recorded at least ten times. V and J are TRBV29-1 and TRBJ2-1; D perhaps matches TRBD2 (5 bases). The CDR3 is 14 amino acids. Germline V gives CDR1 SQVTM, CDR2 ANQGSEA. V lost 3 bases, J lost 4 bases, and 13 bases lay in between. The CDR3 nucleotides read TGCAGCGTTGAGATAGCGAGACTATACAATGAGCAGTTCTTC. This sequence encodes CSVEIARLYNEQFF.

This clonotype was counted many times. V is TRBV12-3 or TRBV12-4 and J is TRBJ2-7, with 7 bases identical to TRBD1. The CDR3 loop spans 15 amino acids. Germline trimming cut 4 bases from V and 6 bases from J; bases unmatched to any gene: 12. The DNA for the CDR3 is TGTGCCAGCAGTTACACAGGGGTCCCCCCACGCGAGCAGTACTTC. This encodes CASSYTGVPPREQYF.

Comments on this clonotype: A much larger clone lies a single base off, so this may be a read error. The chain is built from TRBV27 and TRBJ2-3; no clear D. The CDR3 covers 13 residues. Germline loops: CDR1 MNHEY, CDR2 SMNVEV (reference sequence). V was clipped by 7 bases and J by 5 bases, with 13 bases between them. The DNA of the CDR3 is TGTGCCAGCACCCCAAGCGACCGAGATACGCAGTATTTT. Its protein is CASTPSDRDTQYF.

This clonotype was found many times. V gene TRBV9 combines with J gene TRBJ2-1; 11 bases match TRBD2. The CDR3 has 16 residues. V shed 4 bases, J shed 9 bases, and the junction held 12 bases outside the gene matches. Germline-derived CDR1 and CDR2 are SGDLS and YYNGEE. CDR3 amino acids: CASSPLGTSGPIEQFF. The CDR3 DNA reads as TGTGCCAGCAGCCCCTTGGGGACTAGCGGTCCAATTGAGCAGTTCTTC.

The chain has TRBV3-1 and TRBJ1-1, with D uncertain. V lost 0 bases to trimming and J lost 5 bases, with 13 bases between them. The length of the CDR3 is 15 residues. Germline-derived CDR1 and CDR2 are LGHDT and YNNKEL (reference sequence). In DNA form, the CDR3 reads TGTGCCAGCAGCCAAGACGCGGCAGGTGGGACTGAAGCTTTCTTT. It codes for CASSQDAAGGTEAFF.

This chain uses TRBV12-3 or TRBV12-4 with TRBJ2-3; perhaps TRBD1 as D (5 bases). Trimming stripped 7 bases from V and 0 bases from J, with 11 bases between. This CDR3 contains 14 residues. CDR3 region: CASTADSSTDTQYF. As DNA, the CDR3 is TGTGCCAGCACCGCCGACAGTAGCACAGATACGCAGTATTTT.

This clonotype was detected only a few times. V and J are TRBV6-5 and TRBJ1-1; TRBD1 aligns across 7 bases. The CDR3 is made up of 14 amino acids. Germline V lookup: CDR1 MNHEY, CDR2 SVGAGI. V was pared by 6 bases and J by 2 bases, with 6 bases of the junction left unmatched. CDR3: CASRPTGVNTEAFF. The DNA of the CDR3 is TGTGCCAGCAGACCAACAGGGGTAAACACTGAAGCTTTCTTT.

This clonotype has only a few counts. The chain carries TRBV20-1 and TRBJ2-7; 8 bases are a match to TRBD2. Per the germline V gene, CDR1 is DFQATT and CDR2 is SNEGSKA (reference sequence). J was trimmed by 4 bases and V by 5 bases; bases with no gene match: 10. The CDR3 is 14 amino acids. CDR3 nucleotides: TGCAGTGCTCTCCCCAGCGGGAGTACTTACGAGCAGTACTTC. Encoded protein: CSALPSGSTYEQYF.

As regards this clonotype: A junction boundary mismatches the germline segment, possibly from a read error. This chain links TRBV5-1 with TRBJ2-2; no reliable D call. The CDR3 has 13 amino acids. The V gene's germline CDR1 is SGHRS and CDR2 YFSETQ. The CDR3 reads CAGSRPSTGELFF. CDR3 nucleotide sequence: TGCGCCGGCAGCCGCCCTTCCACCGGGGAGCTGTTTTTT.

Worth noting for this clonotype: As the CDR3 is not closed by the conserved phenylalanine or tryptophan, this likely results from a read error. The chain is built from TRBV5-1 and TRBJ2-1; D unresolved. This CDR3 region has 13 residues. Germline CDR1 and CDR2: SGHRS and YFSETQ. Trimming left V 0 bases short and J 5 bases short, with 6 bases between. For the CDR3, the DNA is TGCGCCAGCAGCTTGGCACTTGACAATGAGCAGTTCTTA. This sequence encodes CASSLALDNEQFL.

V usage is TRBV29-1 and J usage is TRBJ2-1, with a possible D match to TRBD1 (5 bases). This CDR3 has 15 residues. Germline loops: CDR1 SQVTM, CDR2 ANQGSEA. V lost 5 bases and J 12 bases, leaving 26 bases between the germline ends. CDR3 loop: CSVSVSSPRSTGQFF. The CDR3 region has the DNA TGCAGCGTTTCCGTGTCGTCTCCTAGGAGTACAGGGCAGTTCTTC.

V and J are TRBV18 and TRBJ2-2; 7 nucleotides align to TRBD1. Germline V gives CDR1 KGHSH, CDR2 LQKENI. The CDR3 has 15 residues. With 6 bases clipped from V and 5 bases from J, the junction kept 9 bases outside the gene matches. The CDR3 DNA reads TGTGCCAGCTCGATGACAGGGCCTTTTACCGGGGAGCTGTTTTTT. This sequence encodes CASSMTGPFTGELFF.

The chain links TRBV7-9 to TRBJ2-1; perhaps TRBD2 as D (6 bases). CDR1 and CDR2 (germline): SEHNR, FQNEAQ (reference sequence). CDR3 length: 16 residues. Trimming took 5 bases from V and 4 from J, leaving 18 bases between them. The CDR3 loop is CASSPRRGGDYNEQFF. DNA for the CDR3: TGTGCCAGCAGCCCTCGGCGCGGCGGGGATTACAATGAGCAGTTCTTC.